One sample yielded the 20 T cell receptor beta chains listed below, sequenced in a study of tumor-infiltrating lymphocytes in primary liver carcinoma. The researchers produced TCR beta cDNA from approximately 0.45 ug total RNA with a constant-region primer. ARM-PCR, slightly modified, supplied the TCR beta libraries through three nested multiplex PCR rounds. Primers for the first two PCR rounds were TRBV1-TRBV30 forward primers and a C-beta reverse primer (10 cycles per round). TCRdb ran MiXCR on the multiplex PCR reads and lists one entry per CDR3 protein. The data contain about 190,000 distinct CDR3 sequences, 85% of them singletons. The approximately 20-31 mg bulk tissue piece was not sorted before simultaneous RNA and DNA extraction. The sample comprised tumor tissue from primary liver carcinoma. The receptors were gathered from a man aged 40-55 years with primary liver carcinoma and hepatitis B virus infection.

The gene calls are TRBV28 and TRBJ1-3; D is unresolved. Looked up from germline, CDR1 is MDHEN and CDR2 is SYDVKM. The CDR3 runs 16 residues. Trimming took off 6 bases at V and 3 bases at J, with 18 bases between the two ends. In DNA, the CDR3 is TGTGCCAGCAGCTTCTCCCTGGCATGGAGTGGAAACACCATATATTTT. Encoded protein: CASSFSLAWSGNTIYF.

The chain links TRBV6-1 to TRBJ2-1; no definite D call. Germline-derived CDR1 and CDR2 are MNHNS and SASEGT. This CDR3 spans 12 amino acids. The CDR3 nucleotides read TGTATCAGCAGTGTTTGGCGGCGAGAGCAGTTCTTC. Translated, it gives CISSVWRREQFF.

As regards this clonotype: At one of its ends the junction is not consistent with the germline gene, which may arise from a read error. The chain joins TRBV7-8 to TRBJ2-7; 7 nucleotides line up with TRBD2. This CDR3 has 15 residues. Germline lookup yields CDR1 SGHVS and CDR2 FQNEAQ. The CDR3 protein is CACSFKRDYHNVQYF. CDR3 nucleotides: TGTGCCTGCAGCTTCAAGCGGGACTACCATAACGTGCAGTACTTC.

This clonotype appeared a few times. This may stem from a read error, because a much larger clone lies one nucleotide away. The V gene is TRBV7-9, the J gene TRBJ1-1; D unresolved. The CDR3 is 12 residues long. The germline V gene has CDR1 SEHNR and CDR2 FQNEAQ (reference sequence). The CDR3 loop is CASSLSETEASF. The CDR3 DNA reads TGTGCCAGCAGCTTGAGCGAGACTGAAGCTTCCTTT.

V gene TRBV7-8 combines with J gene TRBJ2-7; TRBD2 matches at 8 bases. V lost 6 bases and J lost 6; bases outside the gene matches: 19. CDR3 length: 17 amino acids. Germline values: CDR1 SGHVS, CDR2 FQNEAQ. CDR3 protein: CASSLKGGTRVTLEQYF. Written as DNA, the CDR3 is TGTGCCAGCAGTCTGAAGGGAGGGACTAGAGTTACCCTCGAGCAGTACTTC.

This chain joins TRBV5-1 and TRBJ2-5; D perhaps matches TRBD2 (6 bases). V dropped 0 bases and J dropped 9 bases, with 21 bases sitting between them. Germline V gene sequence: CDR1 SGHRS, CDR2 YFSETQ. The CDR3 runs to 16 residues. The CDR3 DNA reads TGCGCCAGCAGCTTGGAGCTGGCGGCCCACGGGGGATCCCAGTACTTC. This encodes CASSLELAAHGGSQYF.

This clonotype was seen a single time. One base away lies a much larger clone, so this may be a sequencing read error. The CDR3 is CSSGGPYNSPLHF. In nucleotides, the CDR3 is TGTTCCAGTGGCGGGCCCTATAATTCACCCCTCCACTTT. This chain connects TRBV19 to TRBJ1-6; no reliable D call. The germline CDR1 and CDR2 sequences are LNHDA and SQIVND (reference sequence). The CDR3 totals 13 residues.

Comments on this clonotype: A much more abundant neighbour one base away suggests this may be a read error. This CDR3 is CASSLGVYRGGNEQFF. The CDR3, as DNA: TGTGCCAGCAGTTTGGGAGTTTACAGAGGAGGCAATGAGCAGTTCTTC. The chain carries TRBV28 and TRBJ2-1; a possible D gene is TRBD2 (5 bases). Trimming pared 3 bases from V and 6 bases from J, leaving 18 bases between. This CDR3 is 16 amino acids long. Germline CDR1 and CDR2: MDHEN and SYDVKM.

This chain uses TRBV29-1 with TRBJ2-5; no definite D call. Trimming shortened V by 5 bases and J by 8 bases, and 18 bases separated the two germline ends. Germline V lookup: CDR1 SQVTM, CDR2 ANQGSEA. The length of the CDR3 is 13 residues. DNA for the CDR3: TGCAGCGTTAGATTCCGGTACCAATATACCCAGTACTTC. It yields the protein CSVRFRYQYTQYF.

Notes on this clonotype: The junction shows a germline mismatch at one end, possibly a read error. The gene calls are TRBV12-3 or TRBV12-4 and TRBJ2-5, with TRBD1 identical over 7 bases. This CDR3 comprises 13 residues. The CDR3 loop reads CASSRNGTETQHF. CDR3 DNA: TGTGCCAGCAGCCGAAATGGGACAGAGACCCAGCACTTT.

The rearrangement uses TRBV29-1 and TRBJ2-3, with 7 nucleotides matching TRBD2. V shed 7 bases and J 8 bases; nucleotides not matched to a gene: 24. The germline V gene has CDR1 SQVTM and CDR2 ANQGSEA. This CDR3 is built from 17 residues. The CDR3 nucleotides are TGCAGCGCCCTGACAGCGGGATCCCATGGGTTGTCGGCTACGCAGTATTTT. As protein: CSALTAGSHGLSATQYF.

This chain joins TRBV29-1 and TRBJ2-7; D not resolved. Germline V gives CDR1 SQVTM, CDR2 ANQGSEA. This CDR3 has 16 residues. CDR3 loop: CIAMTSGNGTPYEQYF. In DNA, the CDR3 is TGCATCGCCATGACATCTGGTAACGGCACTCCCTACGAGCAGTACTTC.

This chain uses TRBV20-1 with TRBJ2-5, with D possibly matching TRBD1 (5 bases). The V gene's germline CDR1 is DFQATT and CDR2 SNEGSKA (reference sequence). The CDR3 has 12 residues. Trimming removed 3 bases from V and 4 bases from J, with 9 bases in between. Here the CDR3 reads CSARTDRETQYF. The DNA for the CDR3 is TGCAGTGCTAGGACAGATCGAGAGACCCAGTACTTC.

Concerning this clonotype: Mismatch with germline at one junction end may stem from a read error. The chain joins TRBV5-6 to TRBJ2-1; the D call may be TRBD1 or TRBD2 (5 bases each). The germline V gene has CDR1 SGHDT and CDR2 YYEEEE. CDR3 length: 17 amino acids. The CDR3 sequence is CVSSLGRSRSRYSEQFF. DNA for the CDR3: TGTGTCAGCAGCTTGGGACGGAGCCGCTCTAGGTACAGTGAGCAGTTCTTC.

Regarding this clonotype: Being one base from a much bigger clone, this may be a read error. CDR3 loop: CAWSVCGVATEAFF. The CDR3 DNA sequence: TGTGCCTGGAGTGTATGCGGAGTTGCCACTGAAGCTTTCTTT. The V call is TRBV30, the J call TRBJ1-1, with D unresolved. This CDR3 spans 14 amino acids. V dropped 0 bases and J dropped 4 bases, with 12 bases sitting between them. CDR1 and CDR2 (germline): GTSNPN, SVGIG (reference sequence). The whole variable domain, remainder taken from reference TRBV30 and TRBJ1-1, is SQTIHQWPATLVQPVGSPLSLECTVEGTSNPNLYWYRQAAGRGLQLLFYSVGIGQISSEVPQNLSASRPQDRQFILSSKKLLLSDSGFYLCAWSVCGVATEAFFGQGTRLTVV.

Of note for this clonotype: At one end, the junction sequence differs from germline, possibly due to a read error. The genes are TRBV10-2 and TRBJ2-7; D may be TRBD1 (5 bases). The germline V gene has CDR1 WSHSY and CDR2 SAAADI. The CDR3 extends over 13 amino acids. CDR3 bases: TGCGCCAACAGTGGGGCACTCTACTACGAGGAGTACTTC. Amino acids: CANSGALYYEEYF.

Turning to this clonotype: The germline gene is not matched at one end of the junction; a read error may be the cause. V gene TRBV5-6 combines with J gene TRBJ2-2, with D maybe TRBD1 (6 bases). This CDR3 is 15 amino acids long. Germline assignment: CDR1 SGHDT and CDR2 YYEEEE. The CDR3 DNA reads as TGTGCCAGCAGCTGGGGACAAACGAACACCTGGGAGCCGTTTTTT. Its protein product is CASSWGQTNTWEPFF. The entire variable domain, with the rest obtained from reference TRBV5-6 and TRBJ2-2, is as follows: DAGVTQSPTHLIKTRGQQVTLRCSPKSGHDTVSWYQQALGQGPQFIFQYYEEEERQRGNFPDRFSGHQFPNYSSELNVNALLLGDSALYLCASSWGQTNTWEPFFGEGSRLTVL.

The sample holds a few counts of this clonotype. The chain recombines TRBV6-1 with TRBJ1-6; tentatively, D is TRBD1 (5 bases). Germline V lookup: CDR1 MNHNS, CDR2 SASEGT. The CDR3 consists of 20 residues. V was shortened by 5 bases and J by 7 bases, with 30 bases between the two germline ends. Here the CDR3 reads CASSRQWGVSNRQRNSPLHF. Written as DNA, the CDR3 is TGTGCCAGCAGTCGACAGTGGGGTGTGTCGAACCGACAAAGAAATTCACCCCTCCACTTT.

Worth noting for this clonotype: Relative to the germline gene, one junction end is altered; a read error may explain this. This rearrangement joins TRBV6-6 to TRBJ2-7; D possibly corresponds to TRBD1 (5 bases). Per germline, CDR1 MNHNY and CDR2 SVGAGI (reference sequence). The CDR3 loop spans 13 amino acids. CDR3 region: CASNYQGGYEHYF. The CDR3 nucleotides are TGTGCCAGCAATTACCAGGGTGGGTACGAGCATTACTTC.

Regarding this clonotype: One end of the junction is discordant with germline, which a read error may explain. The chain is built from TRBV11-1 and TRBJ1-1; 7 bases are shared with TRBD1. CDR3 length equals 15 residues. The germline CDR1 and CDR2 sequences are SGHAT and FQDESV (reference sequence). In DNA form, the CDR3 reads TGTGCCAGCAACGCGCGACAGGGTCGGAACTCTGAAGCTCTCTTT. Amino acid sequence: CASNARQGRNSEALF.